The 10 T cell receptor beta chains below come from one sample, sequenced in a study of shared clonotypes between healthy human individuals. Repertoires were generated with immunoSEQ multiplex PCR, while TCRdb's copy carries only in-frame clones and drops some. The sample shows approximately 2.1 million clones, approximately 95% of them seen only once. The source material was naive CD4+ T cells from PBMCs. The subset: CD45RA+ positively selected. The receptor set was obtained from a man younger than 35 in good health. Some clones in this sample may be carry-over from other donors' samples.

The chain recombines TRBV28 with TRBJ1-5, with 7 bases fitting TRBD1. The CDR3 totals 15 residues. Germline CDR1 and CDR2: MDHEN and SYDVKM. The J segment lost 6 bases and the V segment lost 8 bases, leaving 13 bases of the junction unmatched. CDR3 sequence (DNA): TGTGCCAGCGGCCCGGCAGGGGGGGTGGTTCAGCCCCAGCATTTT. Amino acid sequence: CASGPAGGVVQPQHF.

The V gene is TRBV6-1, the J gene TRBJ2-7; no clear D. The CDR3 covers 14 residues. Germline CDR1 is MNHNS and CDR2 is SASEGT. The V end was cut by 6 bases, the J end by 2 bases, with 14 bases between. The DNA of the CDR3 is TGTGCCAGCAGCCCAATAGGTAGGCCCTACGAGCAGTACTTC. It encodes CASSPIGRPYEQYF.

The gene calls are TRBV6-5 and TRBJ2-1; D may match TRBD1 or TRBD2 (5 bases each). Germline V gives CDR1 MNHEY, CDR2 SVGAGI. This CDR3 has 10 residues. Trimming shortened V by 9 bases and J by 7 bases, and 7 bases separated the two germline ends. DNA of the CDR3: TGTGCCAGTGGGGGTAATGAGCAGTTCTTC. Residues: CASGGNEQFF.

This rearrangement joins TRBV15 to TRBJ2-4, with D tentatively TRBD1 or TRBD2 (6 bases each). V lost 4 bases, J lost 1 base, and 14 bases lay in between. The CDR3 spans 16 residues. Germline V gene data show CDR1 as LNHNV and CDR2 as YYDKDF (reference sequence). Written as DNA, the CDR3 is TGTGCCACCAGCACGTATGAAGGGGGGGCCAAAAACATTCAGTACTTC. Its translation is CATSTYEGGAKNIQYF.

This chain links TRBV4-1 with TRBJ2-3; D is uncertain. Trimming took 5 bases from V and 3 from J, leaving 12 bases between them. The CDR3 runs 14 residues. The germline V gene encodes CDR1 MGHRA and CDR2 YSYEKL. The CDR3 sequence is CASSYPGVTDTQYF. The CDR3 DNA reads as TGCGCCAGCAGCTACCCAGGAGTTACAGATACGCAGTATTTT.

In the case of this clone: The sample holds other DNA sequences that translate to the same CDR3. The CDR3 DNA follows: TGTGCCAGCAGCCTACAGCAGAACACCGGGGAGCTGTTTTTT. Amino acids: CASSLQQNTGELFF. V is TRBV7-2 and J is TRBJ2-2; D gene ambiguous. CDR3 size: 14 residues. Looked up from germline, CDR1 is SGHTA and CDR2 is FQGNSA. Trimming removed 5 bases from V and 1 base from J, with 8 bases in between.

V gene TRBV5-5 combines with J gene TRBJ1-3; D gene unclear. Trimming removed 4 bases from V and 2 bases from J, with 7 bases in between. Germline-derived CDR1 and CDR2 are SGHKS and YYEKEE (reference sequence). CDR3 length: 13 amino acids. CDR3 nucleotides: TGTGCCAGCAGCCTCGGGGCTGGAAACACCATATATTTT. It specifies CASSLGAGNTIYF.

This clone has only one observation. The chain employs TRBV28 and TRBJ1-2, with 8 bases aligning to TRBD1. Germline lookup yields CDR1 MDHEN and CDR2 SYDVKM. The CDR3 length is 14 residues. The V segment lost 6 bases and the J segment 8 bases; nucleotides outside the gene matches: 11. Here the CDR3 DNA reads TGTGCCAGCAGCCTAGGACAGGGAGGGAACGGCTACACCTTC. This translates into CASSLGQGGNGYTF.

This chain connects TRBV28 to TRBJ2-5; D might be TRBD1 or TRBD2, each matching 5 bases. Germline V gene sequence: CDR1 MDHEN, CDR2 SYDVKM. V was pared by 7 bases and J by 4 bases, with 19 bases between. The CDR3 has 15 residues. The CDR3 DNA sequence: TGTGCCAGCATGTCAGGGACCTACAAGGGAGAGACCCAGTACTTC. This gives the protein CASMSGTYKGETQYF.

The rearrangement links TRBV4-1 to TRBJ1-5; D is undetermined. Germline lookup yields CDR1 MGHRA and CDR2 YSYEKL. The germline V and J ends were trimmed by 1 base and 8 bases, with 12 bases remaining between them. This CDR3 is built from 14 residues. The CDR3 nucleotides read TGCGCCAGCAGCCAAGTGGACGGGTTTGAGCCCCAGCATTTT. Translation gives CASSQVDGFEPQHF.